The T cell receptor (beta chain) described here comes from a study of OX40 agonist ivuxolimab in advanced cancers. Overall study context: Dosing consisted of intravenous ivuxolimab at 0.01 to 10 mg/kg every 2 weeks.

The CDR3 totals 13 residues. V lost 0 bases and J 4 bases, leaving 4 bases between the germline ends. Germline CDR1 SGHVS, CDR2 FNYEAQ. Profiling relied on immunoSEQ multiplex PCR, and the TCRdb table lists in-frame clones only, not all of them. This table holds about 82,000 clones, approximately 87% found once. The sequences come from CD4+ or CD8+ T cells sorted from blood, collected in a trial of the OX40 agonist ivuxolimab. J is TRBJ1-5 and V is TRBV7-6; no definite D call. The TCR sequence derives from an adult with an advanced solid tumor such as melanoma, head and neck, liver or kidney cancer. CDR3 in amino acids: CASSLAQNQPQHF. CDR3 in DNA: TGTGCCAGCAGCTTAGCGCAAAATCAGCCCCAGCATTTT.